This is a list of T cell receptor beta chains from one sample in a study of blood T cell repertoires in COVID-19. This table comes from immunoSEQ multiplex PCR, and its TCRdb copy is limited to in-frame clones, with some not included. The table shows around 270,000 clones, with approximately 90% occurring only once. Sequencing input: peripheral blood. These receptors were collected from a middle-aged man with acute or convalescent COVID-19. Each CDR3 is given with its conserved first and last residue. Fields, in order: CDR3 length, V gene, D gene, J gene, clone size, CDR3 protein, CDR3 DNA. The D gene is left open where the match is weak. Size tells how often a clone was seen (once, few, many) or the class of an expanded clone, and some rows leave it out.

cdr3_length: 14; v_call: TRBV11-2; d_call: .; j_call: TRBJ2-1; clone_size: few; cdr3_aa: CASSLLGASGEQFF; cdr3_nt: TGTGCCAGCAGCCTATTAGGTGCGTCGGGTGAGCAGTTCTTC
cdr3_length: 15; v_call: TRBV10-1; d_call: .; j_call: TRBJ2-7; clone_size: few; cdr3_aa: CASSDSPGRDDEQYF; cdr3_nt: TGCGCCAGCAGTGATAGTCCCGGCAGGGATGACGAGCAGTACTTC
cdr3_length: 14; v_call: TRBV5-1; d_call: .; j_call: TRBJ2-5; clone_size: .; cdr3_aa: CASSLGGAEETQYF; cdr3_nt: TGCGCCAGCAGCTTGGGTGGGGCCGAAGAGACCCAGTACTTC
cdr3_length: 15; v_call: TRBV19; d_call: .; j_call: TRBJ2-1; clone_size: .; cdr3_aa: CASSPPGKSYNEQFF; cdr3_nt: TGTGCCAGTAGTCCCCCGGGAAAGTCCTACAATGAGCAGTTCTTC
cdr3_length: 15; v_call: TRBV5-1; d_call: .; j_call: TRBJ2-7; clone_size: .; cdr3_aa: CASSAQTGSSYEQYF; cdr3_nt: TGCGCCAGCAGCGCCCAAACAGGGAGCTCCTACGAGCAGTACTTC
cdr3_length: 14; v_call: TRBV5-1; d_call: .; j_call: TRBJ1-1; clone_size: .; cdr3_aa: CASSDQGGNTEAFF; cdr3_nt: TGCGCCAGCAGCGATCAAGGGGGTAACACTGAAGCTTTCTTT
cdr3_length: 13; v_call: TRBV7-3; d_call: .; j_call: TRBJ2-3; clone_size: .; cdr3_aa: CASSHLEGDTQYF; cdr3_nt: TGTGCCAGCAGCCACCTAGAGGGAGATACGCAGTATTTT
cdr3_length: 14; v_call: TRBV7-9; d_call: .; j_call: TRBJ2-3; clone_size: .; cdr3_aa: CASSLDTGRDTQYF; cdr3_nt: TGTGCCAGCAGCTTAGATACAGGAAGGGATACGCAGTATTTT
cdr3_length: 15; v_call: TRBV5-4; d_call: .; j_call: TRBJ1-1; clone_size: .; cdr3_aa: CASGPRTLMNTEAFF; cdr3_nt: TGTGCCAGCGGACCACGGACTTTGATGAACACTGAAGCTTTCTTT
cdr3_length: 15; v_call: TRBV21-1; d_call: .; j_call: TRBJ1-3; clone_size: .; cdr3_aa: CASSKERGSGNTIYF; cdr3_nt: TGTGCCAGCAGCAAAGAAAGGGGCTCTGGAAACACCATATATTTT
cdr3_length: 15; v_call: TRBV6-6; d_call: .; j_call: TRBJ1-1; clone_size: .; cdr3_aa: CASSYSPGAGTEAFF; cdr3_nt: TGTGCCAGCAGTTACTCTCCAGGGGCTGGCACTGAAGCTTTCTTT
cdr3_length: 13; v_call: TRBV5-8; d_call: .; j_call: TRBJ1-4; clone_size: .; cdr3_aa: CASSLELREKLFF; cdr3_nt: TGTGCCAGCAGCTTGGAACTCAGGGAAAAACTGTTTTTT
cdr3_length: 15; v_call: TRBV5-6; d_call: TRBD1; j_call: TRBJ1-5; clone_size: .; cdr3_aa: CASSLGQGRNQPQHF; cdr3_nt: TGTGCCAGCAGCTTAGGACAGGGGCGGAATCAGCCCCAGCATTTT
cdr3_length: 14; v_call: TRBV12-5; d_call: TRBD2; j_call: TRBJ2-7; clone_size: .; cdr3_aa: CASGLAGGPWEQYF; cdr3_nt: TGTGCTAGTGGGCTAGCGGGGGGGCCGTGGGAGCAGTACTTC
cdr3_length: 16; v_call: TRBV5-1; d_call: TRBD2; j_call: TRBJ2-3; clone_size: .; cdr3_aa: CASSWGLGQVGDTQYF; cdr3_nt: TGCGCCAGCAGCTGGGGACTAGGGCAGGTTGGGGATACGCAGTATTTT
cdr3_length: 15; v_call: TRBV7-3; d_call: TRBD2; j_call: TRBJ2-1; clone_size: .; cdr3_aa: CASSLGPSGGREQFF; cdr3_nt: TGTGCCAGCAGCTTAGGGCCCAGCGGGGGCAGGGAGCAGTTCTTC
cdr3_length: 15; v_call: TRBV6-5; d_call: TRBD1; j_call: TRBJ1-1; clone_size: .; cdr3_aa: CASSTRDRGVTEAFF; cdr3_nt: TGTGCCAGCAGTACCCGGGACAGGGGGGTCACTGAAGCTTTCTTT
cdr3_length: 15; v_call: TRBV5-4; d_call: TRBD1; j_call: TRBJ2-2; clone_size: .; cdr3_aa: CASKAGQGPTGELFF; cdr3_nt: TGTGCCAGCAAAGCAGGACAGGGTCCCACCGGGGAGCTGTTTTTT
cdr3_length: 15; v_call: TRBV4-2; d_call: .; j_call: TRBJ1-6; clone_size: .; cdr3_aa: CASSQEEGRNSPLHF; cdr3_nt: TGTGCCAGCAGCCAAGAGGAAGGGAGGAATTCACCCCTCCACTTT
cdr3_length: 14; v_call: TRBV19; d_call: .; j_call: TRBJ1-6; clone_size: .; cdr3_aa: CASSTLDFNSPLHF; cdr3_nt: TGTGCCAGTAGTACCCTAGACTTCAATTCACCCCTCCACTTT
cdr3_length: 13; v_call: TRBV21-1; d_call: .; j_call: TRBJ2-3; clone_size: .; cdr3_aa: CASSKARTGWQYF; cdr3_nt: TGTGCCAGCAGCAAAGCTCGGACGGGATGGCAGTATTTT
cdr3_length: 14; v_call: TRBV2; d_call: .; j_call: TRBJ1-1; clone_size: .; cdr3_aa: CASIGRARDTEAFF; cdr3_nt: TGTGCCAGCATTGGGAGGGCTCGGGACACTGAAGCTTTCTTT
cdr3_length: 13; v_call: TRBV30; d_call: .; j_call: TRBJ1-5; clone_size: .; cdr3_aa: CAWSGQDNQPQHF; cdr3_nt: TGTGCCTGGAGTGGCCAGGACAATCAGCCCCAGCATTTT
cdr3_length: 14; v_call: TRBV7-6; d_call: TRBD1; j_call: TRBJ2-7; clone_size: few; cdr3_aa: CASSFPGQGDEQYF; cdr3_nt: TGTGCCAGCAGCTTTCCCGGACAGGGGGACGAGCAGTACTTC
cdr3_length: 17; v_call: TRBV3-1/TRBV3-2; d_call: TRBD1; j_call: TRBJ2-7; clone_size: .; cdr3_aa: CASSQGPGGFPSYEQYF; cdr3_nt: TGTGCCAGCAGCCAAGGCCCAGGGGGTTTCCCTTCCTACGAGCAGTACTTC
cdr3_length: 20; v_call: TRBV19; d_call: TRBD2; j_call: TRBJ2-2; clone_size: .; cdr3_aa: CASSISLGLAGGRGTGELFF; cdr3_nt: TGTGCCAGTAGTATTTCTCTGGGACTAGCGGGGGGGCGTGGCACCGGGGAGCTGTTTTTT
cdr3_length: 14; v_call: TRBV2; d_call: .; j_call: TRBJ1-3; clone_size: .; cdr3_aa: CASSQPGNGNTIYF; cdr3_nt: TGTGCCAGCAGCCAACCCGGGAATGGAAACACCATATATTTT
cdr3_length: 15; v_call: TRBV6-1; d_call: .; j_call: TRBJ1-2; clone_size: .; cdr3_aa: CASSDYSRPGDGYTF; cdr3_nt: TGTGCCAGCAGTGATTACTCTCGGCCGGGGGATGGCTACACCTTC
cdr3_length: 13; v_call: TRBV7-8; d_call: TRBD1; j_call: TRBJ1-5; clone_size: .; cdr3_aa: CASNRQGSQPQHF; cdr3_nt: TGTGCCAGCAACCGACAGGGGAGTCAGCCCCAGCATTTT
cdr3_length: 16; v_call: TRBV10-3; d_call: TRBD1; j_call: TRBJ2-7; clone_size: once; cdr3_aa: CAISESYGTGHYEQYF; cdr3_nt: TGTGCCATCAGTGAGTCTTACGGGACAGGGCACTACGAGCAGTACTTC
cdr3_length: 13; v_call: TRBV30; d_call: .; j_call: TRBJ1-1; clone_size: .; cdr3_aa: CALERGRDTEAFF; cdr3_nt: TGTGCCCTTGAGAGAGGGCGCGACACTGAAGCTTTCTTT
cdr3_length: 18; v_call: TRBV9; d_call: TRBD1; j_call: TRBJ1-1; clone_size: .; cdr3_aa: CASSAHRGTGGARTEAFF; cdr3_nt: TGTGCCAGCAGCGCGCATCGTGGGACAGGGGGGGCCAGGACTGAAGCTTTCTTT
cdr3_length: 14; v_call: TRBV2; d_call: .; j_call: TRBJ2-7; clone_size: .; cdr3_aa: CASSEFVGTGSEYF; cdr3_nt: .
cdr3_length: 15; v_call: TRBV7-6; d_call: TRBD1; j_call: TRBJ2-7; clone_size: .; cdr3_aa: CASSYRQTGVYEQYF; cdr3_nt: TGTGCCAGCAGCTATCGGCAGACAGGGGTCTACGAGCAGTACTTC
cdr3_length: 15; v_call: TRBV3-1/TRBV3-2; d_call: .; j_call: TRBJ1-4; clone_size: .; cdr3_aa: CASSQLTDYNEKLFF; cdr3_nt: TGTGCCAGCAGCCAATTAACAGACTATAATGAAAAACTGTTTTTT
cdr3_length: 13; v_call: TRBV7-9; d_call: .; j_call: TRBJ1-2; clone_size: .; cdr3_aa: CASFRSGTYGYTF; cdr3_nt: TGTGCCAGCTTTAGAAGCGGAACCTATGGCTACACCTTC
cdr3_length: 16; v_call: TRBV6-4; d_call: .; j_call: TRBJ2-2; clone_size: few; cdr3_aa: CASSDSSSGTTGELFF; cdr3_nt: TGTGCCAGCAGTGACTCCAGTAGCGGAACCACCGGGGAGCTGTTTTTT
cdr3_length: 15; v_call: TRBV14; d_call: TRBD1; j_call: TRBJ2-3; clone_size: .; cdr3_aa: CASSQSTGVEDTQYF; cdr3_nt: TGTGCCAGCAGCCAATCGACAGGGGTGGAAGATACGCAGTATTTT
cdr3_length: 14; v_call: TRBV18; d_call: TRBD1; j_call: TRBJ1-6; clone_size: .; cdr3_aa: CASSIQGRGSPLHF; cdr3_nt: TGTGCCAGCTCAATACAGGGGAGAGGATCACCCCTCCACTTT
cdr3_length: 17; v_call: TRBV19; d_call: TRBD1; j_call: TRBJ1-4; clone_size: .; cdr3_aa: CATQMGQGYSTNEKLFF; cdr3_nt: TGTGCCACCCAGATGGGACAGGGCTATTCAACTAATGAAAAACTGTTTTTT
cdr3_length: 13; v_call: TRBV13; d_call: .; j_call: TRBJ2-7; clone_size: .; cdr3_aa: CASSLLRFSEQYF; cdr3_nt: TGTGCCAGCAGCTTACTCAGGTTTTCCGAGCAGTACTTC
cdr3_length: 15; v_call: TRBV27; d_call: .; j_call: TRBJ1-1; clone_size: .; cdr3_aa: CASSLRVEGNTEAFF; cdr3_nt: TGTGCCAGCAGTTTACGGGTGGAAGGGAACACTGAAGCTTTCTTT
cdr3_length: 14; v_call: TRBV5-4; d_call: TRBD1; j_call: TRBJ1-1; clone_size: .; cdr3_aa: CASSRDRLNTEAFF; cdr3_nt: TGTGCCAGCAGCCGGGACAGATTGAACACTGAAGCTTTCTTT
cdr3_length: 13; v_call: TRBV18; d_call: .; j_call: TRBJ1-1; clone_size: .; cdr3_aa: CASSATEQTEAFF; cdr3_nt: TGTGCCAGCTCAGCGACAGAACAGACTGAAGCTTTCTTT
cdr3_length: 14; v_call: TRBV2; d_call: TRBD1; j_call: TRBJ1-5; clone_size: .; cdr3_aa: CASRLQGGNQPQHF; cdr3_nt: TGTGCCAGCAGATTACAGGGGGGAAATCAGCCCCAGCATTTT
cdr3_length: 11; v_call: TRBV20-1; d_call: .; j_call: TRBJ2-7; clone_size: .; cdr3_aa: CSAWGGGEQYF; cdr3_nt: TGCAGTGCCTGGGGAGGGGGCGAGCAGTACTTC
cdr3_length: 14; v_call: TRBV4-1; d_call: TRBD2; j_call: TRBJ2-1; clone_size: .; cdr3_aa: CASSPGLAGWEQFF; cdr3_nt: TGCGCCAGCAGCCCGGGACTAGCGGGGTGGGAGCAGTTCTTC
cdr3_length: 11; v_call: TRBV2; d_call: .; j_call: TRBJ1-2; clone_size: few; cdr3_aa: CASRESYGYTF; cdr3_nt: TGTGCCAGCAGGGAGAGCTATGGCTACACCTTC
cdr3_length: 13; v_call: TRBV20-1; d_call: TRBD2; j_call: TRBJ2-3; clone_size: .; cdr3_aa: CSASRGGRDTQYF; cdr3_nt: TGCAGTGCTAGTCGCGGGGGGCGGGATACGCAGTATTTT
cdr3_length: 19; v_call: TRBV4-2; d_call: TRBD1; j_call: TRBJ1-1; clone_size: .; cdr3_aa: CASSQESRTGKRRNTEAFF; cdr3_nt: TGTGCCAGCAGCCAAGAATCCAGGACAGGGAAGCGGCGGAACACTGAAGCTTTCTTT